This T cell receptor beta chain derives from a study of cytomegalovirus exposure and HLA in healthy donors. Across the whole study: Later analysis reported that the 120 or so validation repertoires shared the platform of the approximately 690 first-cohort repertoires. General observations from the study: Many donors shared some public TCRs, even though most TCR sequences were rare. The authors listed some 160 TCR beta chains as cytomegalovirus-associated. Subsequent analysis showed first-cohort TCR clusters tending to co-occur in 95 to 150 validation repertoires.

Germline CDR1 and CDR2: SEHNR and FQNEAQ (reference sequence). V gave up 4 bases and J gave up 8 bases, with 14 bases separating them. There are 13 residues in the CDR3. Libraries were prepared by immunoSEQ multiplex PCR; TCRdb keeps only in-frame clonotypes and omits some of them. The data contain 120,000 or so clones, approximately 95% of them singletons. In the case of this clone: Antigen specificity is unknown.

V is TRBV7-9 and J is TRBJ1-1; D unresolved. Material: PBMCs. This receptor was obtained from a man younger than 35 in good health and CMV-seronegative. The CDR3 bases are TGTGCCAGCAGCTGGGAGGGCCGGAGCGAAGCTTTCTTT. This gives the protein CASSWEGRSEAFF.